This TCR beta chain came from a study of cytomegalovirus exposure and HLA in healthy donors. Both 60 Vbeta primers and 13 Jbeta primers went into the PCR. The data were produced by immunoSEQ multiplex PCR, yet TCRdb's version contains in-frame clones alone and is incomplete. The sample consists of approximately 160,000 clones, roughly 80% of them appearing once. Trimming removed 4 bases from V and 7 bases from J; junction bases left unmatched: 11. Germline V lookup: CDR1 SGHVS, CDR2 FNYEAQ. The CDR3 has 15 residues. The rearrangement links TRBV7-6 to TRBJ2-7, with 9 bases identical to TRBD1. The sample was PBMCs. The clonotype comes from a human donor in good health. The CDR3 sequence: CASSSQGDRVGEQYF. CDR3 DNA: TGTGCCAGCAGCTCCCAGGGGGACAGGGTTGGGGAGCAGTACTTC.